The 13 T cell receptor beta chains below all came from one sample that was sequenced in a study of siplizumab effects on memory and regulatory T cells. Assay: immunoSEQ multiplex PCR; the TCRdb copy retains only in-frame clones and omits some. Of 57,000 or so clones in the sample, approximately 93% were seen once. Sequenced input: CD8+ T cells sorted from blood. The receptors here all came from a human donor in good health.

J is TRBJ1-1 and V is TRBV13; perhaps TRBD1 as D (6 bases). In germline, CDR1 is PRHDT, CDR2 FYEKMQ (reference sequence). V dropped 5 bases and J dropped 5 bases, with 15 bases sitting between them. The CDR3 has 14 amino acids. CDR3 nucleotide sequence: TGTGCCAGCAGCACCCGACAGGTTGGGACTGAAGCTTTCTTT. It specifies CASSTRQVGTEAFF.

The V and J genes are TRBV30 and TRBJ2-7; 9 bases match TRBD1. Germline V lookup: CDR1 GTSNPN, CDR2 SVGIG (reference sequence). V lost 2 bases and J lost 3; bases outside the gene matches: 5. This CDR3 comprises 14 residues. CDR3 nucleotide sequence: TGTGCCTGGAGTCCAACAGGGGGCAACTACGAGCAGTACTTC. Amino acids: CAWSPTGGNYEQYF.

The V call is TRBV7-9, the J call TRBJ2-7; 7 nucleotides agree with TRBD1. V was clipped by 5 bases and J by 2 bases; unmatched bases: 9. There are 15 residues in the CDR3. The germline V gene encodes CDR1 SEHNR and CDR2 FQNEAQ (reference sequence). CDR3 amino acids: CASSTSQGIPYEQYF. CDR3 nucleotide sequence: TGTGCCAGCAGCACCTCACAGGGGATCCCCTACGAGCAGTACTTC.

V gene TRBV28 combines with J gene TRBJ2-1; 7 bases match TRBD1. Trimming removed 1 base from V and 3 bases from J; junction bases left unmatched: 6. The germline CDR1 and CDR2 sequences are MDHEN and SYDVKM. This CDR3 region has 16 residues. CDR3 protein: CASSLYWDSNYNEQFF. The CDR3 DNA follows: TGTGCCAGCAGTTTATACTGGGACAGCAACTACAATGAGCAGTTCTTC.

The gene calls are TRBV14 and TRBJ2-1; D unclear. The length of the CDR3 is 12 residues. Trimming took off 3 bases at V and 4 bases at J, with 4 bases between the two ends. Germline CDR1 reads SGHDN; CDR2 reads FVKESK. CDR3 in DNA: TGTGCCAGCAGCCATTATTACAATGAGCAGTTCTTC. It codes for CASSHYYNEQFF. Complete variable domain (other parts from reference TRBV14 and TRBJ2-1): EAGVTQFPSHSVIEKGQTVTLRCDPISGHDNLYWYRRVMGKEIKFLLHFVKESKQDESGMPNNRFLAERTGGTYSTLKVQPAELEDSGVYFCASSHYYNEQFFGPGTRLTVL.

The J gene is TRBJ2-3, the V gene TRBV5-8; 9 bases fit TRBD1. The junction had 4 bases not matched to a gene; V was cut back by 4 bases and J by 4 bases. CDR1 and CDR2 (germline): SGHTS, YDEGEE. The CDR3 length is 14 residues. The CDR3 DNA follows: TGTGCCAGCAGCCCTGGACAGGGGTCAGATACGCAGTATTTT. It is translated as CASSPGQGSDTQYF.

The chain has TRBV14 and TRBJ2-1; 12 bases line up with TRBD2. Losses at the gene ends were 6 bases for V and 8 bases for J; bases not matched to a gene: 11. CDR1 and CDR2 (germline): SGHDN, FVKESK. The CDR3 extends over 16 amino acids. This CDR3 is CASSLTSGSIKDEQFF. Written as DNA, the CDR3 is TGTGCCAGCAGTTTGACTAGCGGGAGTATCAAGGATGAGCAGTTCTTC.

This chain links TRBV9 with TRBJ2-6; 12 bases match TRBD1. The CDR3 length is 19 residues. V gave up 1 base and J gave up 1 base; unmatched junction bases: 6. Looked up from germline, CDR1 is SGDLS and CDR2 is YYNGEE. CDR3 DNA: TGTGCCAGCAGCGTATCGGGACAGGGGGCTGCATCTGGGGCCAACGTCCTGACTTTC. The encoded protein is CASSVSGQGAASGANVLTF.

The table lists this clone with a count of one. The chain links TRBV5-1 to TRBJ1-3, with D hard to call. CDR3 length: 16 amino acids. Germline V gives CDR1 SGHRS, CDR2 YFSETQ. Deletions cut 0 bases from V and 4 bases from J, with 14 bases between. The CDR3 sequence is CASSLESPPTGNTIYF. The CDR3 region has the DNA TGCGCCAGCAGCTTGGAAAGTCCCCCCACCGGAAACACCATATATTTT.

The chain has TRBV7-6 and TRBJ2-2; D remains ambiguous. The CDR3 is made up of 13 amino acids. Between the trimmed V and J ends, which lost 2 bases and 4 bases, there was a span of 5 bases. Looked up from germline, CDR1 is SGHVS and CDR2 is FNYEAQ. In DNA, the CDR3 is TGTGCCAGCAGCTTACGGGCCACCGGGGAGCTGTTTTTT. Protein sequence: CASSLRATGELFF.

The chain has TRBV6-4 and TRBJ2-1, with 10 bases identical to TRBD2. The CDR3 covers 16 residues. V trimming: 0 bases; J trimming: 6 bases; junction bases outside the gene matches: 5. Germline V lookup: CDR1 MRHNA, CDR2 SNTAGT. Here the CDR3 DNA reads TGTGCCAGCAGTGACTCGGCTAGCGGGAGCGTCAATGAGCAGTTCTTC. Its protein product is CASSDSASGSVNEQFF.

V gene TRBV7-9 combines with J gene TRBJ2-1; unclear D gene. CDR3 length: 12 residues. Germline values: CDR1 SEHNR, CDR2 FQNEAQ (reference sequence). Trimming cost V 2 bases and J 4 bases, with 3 bases left between them. The CDR3 DNA follows: TGTGCCAGCAGCTTACCGTACAATGAGCAGTTCTTC. Translation gives CASSLPYNEQFF. Combining the CDR3 with reference TRBV7-9 and TRBJ2-1 gives the whole variable domain DTGVSQNPRHKITKRGQNVTFRCDPISEHNRLYWYRQTLGQGPEFLTYFQNEAQLEKSRLLSDRFSAERPKGSFSTLEIQRTEQGDSAMYLCASSLPYNEQFFGPGTRLTVL.

This chain links TRBV19 with TRBJ2-2; 11 positions agree with TRBD1. The germline V gene has CDR1 LNHDA and CDR2 SQIVND (reference sequence). The CDR3 totals 16 residues. The V segment lost 5 bases and the J segment 4 bases; nucleotides outside the gene matches: 6. The CDR3 sequence: CASSFGQGAITGELFF. DNA for the CDR3: TGTGCCAGTAGTTTCGGACAGGGGGCTATCACCGGGGAGCTGTTTTTT.